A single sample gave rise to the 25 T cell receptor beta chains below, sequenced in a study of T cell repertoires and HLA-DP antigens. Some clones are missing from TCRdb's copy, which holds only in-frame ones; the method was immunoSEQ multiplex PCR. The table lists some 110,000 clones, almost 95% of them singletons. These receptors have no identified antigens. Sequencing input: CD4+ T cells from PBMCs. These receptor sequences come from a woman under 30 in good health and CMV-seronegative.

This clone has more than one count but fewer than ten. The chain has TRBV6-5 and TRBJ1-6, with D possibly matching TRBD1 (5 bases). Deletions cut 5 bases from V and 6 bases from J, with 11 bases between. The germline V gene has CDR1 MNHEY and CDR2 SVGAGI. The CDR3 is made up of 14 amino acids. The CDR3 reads CASSGGEGNSPLHF. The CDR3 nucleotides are TGTGCCAGCAGTGGGGGAGAGGGTAATTCACCCCTCCACTTT.

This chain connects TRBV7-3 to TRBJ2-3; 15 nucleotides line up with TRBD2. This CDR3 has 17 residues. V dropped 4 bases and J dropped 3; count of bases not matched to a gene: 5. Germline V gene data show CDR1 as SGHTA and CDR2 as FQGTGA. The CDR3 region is CASSSRTSGRGTDTQYF. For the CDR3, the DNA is TGTGCCAGCAGCTCCCGGACTAGCGGGAGGGGGACAGATACGCAGTATTTT.

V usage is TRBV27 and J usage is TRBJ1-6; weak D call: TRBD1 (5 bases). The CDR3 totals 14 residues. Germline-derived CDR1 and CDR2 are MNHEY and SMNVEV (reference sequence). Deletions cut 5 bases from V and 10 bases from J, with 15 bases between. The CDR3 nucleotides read TGTGCCAGCAGTATCAGGGCAGAGGGATCACCCCTCCACTTT. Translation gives CASSIRAEGSPLHF.

The DNA of the CDR3 is TGTGCCAGCACCCAAGGCGGGTCCTACAATGAGCAGTTCTTC. This codes for CASTQGGSYNEQFF. This chain uses TRBV28 with TRBJ2-1; TRBD2 might be the D (5 bases). Germline V lookup: CDR1 MDHEN, CDR2 SYDVKM. Trimming shortened V by 7 bases and J by 1 base, and 11 bases separated the two germline ends. CDR3 length equals 14 residues.

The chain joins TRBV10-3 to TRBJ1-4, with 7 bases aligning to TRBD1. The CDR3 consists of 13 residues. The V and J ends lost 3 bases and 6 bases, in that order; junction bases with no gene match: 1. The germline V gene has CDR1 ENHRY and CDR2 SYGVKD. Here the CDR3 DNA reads TGTGCCATCAGTGAAGGACAGGATGAAAAACTGTTTTTT. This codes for CAISEGQDEKLFF.

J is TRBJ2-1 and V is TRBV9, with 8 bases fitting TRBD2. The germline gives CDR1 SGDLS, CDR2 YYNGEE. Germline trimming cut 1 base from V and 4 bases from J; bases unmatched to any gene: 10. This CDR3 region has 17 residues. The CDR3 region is CASSVNSGTRTYNEQFF. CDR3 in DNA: TGTGCCAGCAGCGTAAACTCCGGGACTAGAACGTACAATGAGCAGTTCTTC.

This CDR3 reads CASSVTGNSQETQYF. In DNA form, the CDR3 reads TGCGCCAGCAGCGTAACAGGGAACTCTCAAGAGACCCAGTACTTC. This chain joins TRBV5-1 and TRBJ2-5, with a tentative D call TRBD1 (6 bases). The CDR3 spans 15 residues. The germline V and J ends were trimmed by 4 bases and 2 bases, with 15 bases remaining between them. CDR1 and CDR2 (germline): SGHRS, YFSETQ.

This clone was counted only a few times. CDR3 nucleotides: TGCGCCAGCAGTGCCCCGGGACAAGGGGCCGAGCAGTACTTC. The encoded protein is CASSAPGQGAEQYF. This rearrangement joins TRBV10-1 to TRBJ2-7; weak D call: TRBD1 (6 bases). V was cut by 4 bases and J by 6 bases, with 16 bases left in between. Germline V gives CDR1 WNHNN, CDR2 SYGVQD (reference sequence). The CDR3 is 14 amino acids.

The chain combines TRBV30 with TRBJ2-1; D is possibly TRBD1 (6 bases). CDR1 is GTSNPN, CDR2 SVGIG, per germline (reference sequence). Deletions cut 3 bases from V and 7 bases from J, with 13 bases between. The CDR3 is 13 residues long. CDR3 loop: CAWSRGSLNEQFF. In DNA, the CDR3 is TGTGCCTGGAGCAGGGGATCTCTTAATGAGCAGTTCTTC.

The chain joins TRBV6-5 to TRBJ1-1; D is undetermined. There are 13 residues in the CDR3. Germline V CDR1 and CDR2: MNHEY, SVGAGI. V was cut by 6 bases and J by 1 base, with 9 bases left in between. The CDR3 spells CASSQWGNTEAFF. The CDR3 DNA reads TGTGCCAGCAGCCAGTGGGGGAACACTGAAGCTTTCTTT.

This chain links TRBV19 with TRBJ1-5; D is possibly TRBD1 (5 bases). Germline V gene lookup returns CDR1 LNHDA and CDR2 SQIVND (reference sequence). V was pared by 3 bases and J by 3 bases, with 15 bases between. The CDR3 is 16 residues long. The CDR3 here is CASSIPGGGSNQPQHF. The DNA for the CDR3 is TGTGCCAGTAGTATTCCGGGCGGGGGGTCCAATCAGCCCCAGCATTTT.

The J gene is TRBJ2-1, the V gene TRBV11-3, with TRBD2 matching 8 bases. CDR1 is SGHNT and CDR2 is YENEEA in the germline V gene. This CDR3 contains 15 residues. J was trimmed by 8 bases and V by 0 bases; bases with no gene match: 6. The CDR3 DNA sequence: TGTGCCAGCAGCTTAGACTTAGCGGGGCTGGATGAGCAGTTCTTC. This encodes CASSLDLAGLDEQFF.

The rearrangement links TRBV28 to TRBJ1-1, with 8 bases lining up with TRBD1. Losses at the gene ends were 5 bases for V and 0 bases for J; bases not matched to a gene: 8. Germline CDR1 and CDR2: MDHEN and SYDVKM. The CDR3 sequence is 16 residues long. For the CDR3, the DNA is TGTGCCAGCAGTGCCAGGGGGCGGGGGATGAACACTGAAGCTTTCTTT. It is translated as CASSARGRGMNTEAFF.

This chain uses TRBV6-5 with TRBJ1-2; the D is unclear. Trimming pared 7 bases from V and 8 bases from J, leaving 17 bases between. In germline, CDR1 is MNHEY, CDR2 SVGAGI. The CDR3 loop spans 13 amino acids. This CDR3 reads CASKGLLHKGYTF. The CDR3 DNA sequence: TGTGCCAGCAAAGGGCTCTTGCATAAGGGCTACACCTTC.

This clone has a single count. CDR3 nucleotides: TGCACCAGCAGCCGCTTAACAGGGGGTGAGCAGTTCTTC. It yields the protein CTSSRLTGGEQFF. The chain has TRBV1 and TRBJ2-1; no DNA check was done on the table's D call, TRBD1. TRBV1 is termed a pseudogene. The length of the CDR3 is 13 residues.

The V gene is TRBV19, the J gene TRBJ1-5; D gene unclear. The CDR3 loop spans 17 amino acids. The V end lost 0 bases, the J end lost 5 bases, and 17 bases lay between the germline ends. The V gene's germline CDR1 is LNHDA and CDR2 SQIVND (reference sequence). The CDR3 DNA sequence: TGTGCCAGTAGTATAGATTCAGTCATAGAGGGATATCAGCCCCAGCATTTT. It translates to CASSIDSVIEGYQPQHF.

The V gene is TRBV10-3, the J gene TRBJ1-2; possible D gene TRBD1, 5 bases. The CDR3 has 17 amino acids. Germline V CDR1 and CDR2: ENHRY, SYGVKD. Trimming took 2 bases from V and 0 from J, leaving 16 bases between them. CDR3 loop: CAISERQGPIANYGYTF. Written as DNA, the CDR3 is TGTGCCATCAGTGAGCGGCAGGGCCCCATTGCTAACTATGGCTACACCTTC.

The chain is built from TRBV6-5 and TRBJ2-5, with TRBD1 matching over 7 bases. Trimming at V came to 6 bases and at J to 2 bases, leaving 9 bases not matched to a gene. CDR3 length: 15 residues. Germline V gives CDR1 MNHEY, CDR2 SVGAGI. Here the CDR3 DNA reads TGTGCCAGCAGGCCTATTGACAGGGCTCAAGAGACCCAGTACTTC. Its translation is CASRPIDRAQETQYF.

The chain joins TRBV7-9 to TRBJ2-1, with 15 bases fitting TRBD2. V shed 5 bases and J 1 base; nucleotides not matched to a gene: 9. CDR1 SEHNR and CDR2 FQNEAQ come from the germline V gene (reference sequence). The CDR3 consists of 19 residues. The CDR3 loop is CASSPSGTSGRKSYNEQFF. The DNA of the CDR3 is TGTGCCAGCAGCCCCTCCGGGACTAGCGGGAGGAAATCCTACAATGAGCAGTTCTTC.

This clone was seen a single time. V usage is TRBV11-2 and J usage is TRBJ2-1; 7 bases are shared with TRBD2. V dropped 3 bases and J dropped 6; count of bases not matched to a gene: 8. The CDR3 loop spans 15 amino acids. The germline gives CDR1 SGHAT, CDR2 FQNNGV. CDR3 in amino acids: CASSFTSALGNEQFF. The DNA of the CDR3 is TGTGCCAGCAGCTTCACTAGCGCCTTGGGCAATGAGCAGTTCTTC. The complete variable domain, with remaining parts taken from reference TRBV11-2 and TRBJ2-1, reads EAGVAQSPRYKIIEKRQSVAFWCNPISGHATLYWYQQILGQGPKLLIQFQNNGVVDDSQLPKDRFSAERLKGVDSTLKIQPAKLEDSAVYLCASSFTSALGNEQFFGPGTRLTVL.

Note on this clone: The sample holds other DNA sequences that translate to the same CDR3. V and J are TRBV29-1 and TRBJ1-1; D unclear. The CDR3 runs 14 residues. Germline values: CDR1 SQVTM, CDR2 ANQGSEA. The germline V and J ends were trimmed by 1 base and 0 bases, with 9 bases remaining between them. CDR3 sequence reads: CSVEGRQMNTEAFF. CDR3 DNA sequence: TGCAGCGTTGAAGGGCGCCAGATGAACACTGAAGCTTTCTTT. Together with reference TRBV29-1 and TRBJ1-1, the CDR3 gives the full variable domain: SAVISQKPSRDICQRGTSLTIQCQVDSQVTMMFWYRQQPGQSLTLIATANQGSEATYESGFVIDKFPISRPNLTFSTLTVSNMSPEDSSIYLCSVEGRQMNTEAFFGQGTRLTVV.

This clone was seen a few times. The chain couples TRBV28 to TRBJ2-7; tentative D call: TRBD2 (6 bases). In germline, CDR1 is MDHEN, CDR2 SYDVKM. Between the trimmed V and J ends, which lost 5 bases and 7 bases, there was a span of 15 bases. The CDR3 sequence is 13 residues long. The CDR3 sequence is CASSRYVGGEQYF. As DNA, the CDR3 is TGTGCCAGCAGTCGTTACGTCGGGGGTGAGCAGTACTTC.

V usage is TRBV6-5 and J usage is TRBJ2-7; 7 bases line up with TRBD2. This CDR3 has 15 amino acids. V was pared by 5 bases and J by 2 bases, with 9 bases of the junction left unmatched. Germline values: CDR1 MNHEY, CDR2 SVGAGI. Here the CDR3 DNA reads TGTGCCAGCAGTCGACGAAAGCGGGGAGCCTACGAGCAGTACTTC. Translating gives CASSRRKRGAYEQYF.

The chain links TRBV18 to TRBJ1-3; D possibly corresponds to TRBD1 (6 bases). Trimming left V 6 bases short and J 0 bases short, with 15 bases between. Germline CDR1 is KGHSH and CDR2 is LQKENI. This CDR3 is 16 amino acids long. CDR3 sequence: CASSGITGSSGNTIYF. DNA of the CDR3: TGTGCCAGCTCCGGAATCACAGGGAGCTCTGGAAACACCATATATTTT.

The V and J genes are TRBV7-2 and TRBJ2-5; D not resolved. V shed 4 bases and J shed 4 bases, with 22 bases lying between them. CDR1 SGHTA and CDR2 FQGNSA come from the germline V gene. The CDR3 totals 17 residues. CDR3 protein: CASSSLRTRLSGETQYF. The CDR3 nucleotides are TGTGCCAGCAGCTCACTCCGGACCAGACTTTCGGGAGAGACCCAGTACTTC.